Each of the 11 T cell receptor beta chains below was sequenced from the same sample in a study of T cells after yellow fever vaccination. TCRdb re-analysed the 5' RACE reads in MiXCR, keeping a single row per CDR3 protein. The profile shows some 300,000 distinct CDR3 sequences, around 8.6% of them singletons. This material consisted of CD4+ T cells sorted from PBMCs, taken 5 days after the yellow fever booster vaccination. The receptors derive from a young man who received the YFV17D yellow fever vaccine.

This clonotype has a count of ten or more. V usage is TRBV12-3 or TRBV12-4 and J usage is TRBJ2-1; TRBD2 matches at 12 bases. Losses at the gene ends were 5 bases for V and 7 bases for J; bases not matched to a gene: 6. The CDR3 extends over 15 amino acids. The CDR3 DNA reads TGTGCCAGCAGTATGCTAGCGGGGGGGCGAAATGAGCAGTTCTTC. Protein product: CASSMLAGGRNEQFF.

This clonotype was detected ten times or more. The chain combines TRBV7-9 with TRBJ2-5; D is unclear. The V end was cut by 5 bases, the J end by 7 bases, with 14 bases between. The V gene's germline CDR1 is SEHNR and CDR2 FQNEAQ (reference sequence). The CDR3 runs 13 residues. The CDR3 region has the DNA TGTGCCAGCAGCCTGGGCGGCTCCGGGACCCAGTACTTC. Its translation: CASSLGGSGTQYF.

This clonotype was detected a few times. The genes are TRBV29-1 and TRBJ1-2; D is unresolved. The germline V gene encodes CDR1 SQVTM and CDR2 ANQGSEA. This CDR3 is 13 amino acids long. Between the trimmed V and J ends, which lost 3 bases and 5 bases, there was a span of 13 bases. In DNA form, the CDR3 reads TGCAGCGTTGAGATAGGTGACTATTATGGCTACACCTTC. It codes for CSVEIGDYYGYTF.

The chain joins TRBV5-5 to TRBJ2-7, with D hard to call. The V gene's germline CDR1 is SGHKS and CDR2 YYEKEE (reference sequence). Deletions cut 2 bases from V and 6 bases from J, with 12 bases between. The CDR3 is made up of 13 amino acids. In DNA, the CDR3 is TGTGCCAGCAGCTTACCTGGGATGGGCGAGCAGTACGTC. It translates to CASSLPGMGEQYV.

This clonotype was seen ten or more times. As DNA, the CDR3 is TGTGCCAGCAGCTTGCTCGGGGGAGCCTACGAGCAGTACTTC. It yields the protein CASSLLGGAYEQYF. This chain connects TRBV5-5 to TRBJ2-7; possibly TRBD2 for D (6 bases). The ends were cut back, 1 base at V and 2 bases at J, with 10 bases in the middle. Germline V gene sequence: CDR1 SGHKS, CDR2 YYEKEE (reference sequence). The CDR3 consists of 14 residues.

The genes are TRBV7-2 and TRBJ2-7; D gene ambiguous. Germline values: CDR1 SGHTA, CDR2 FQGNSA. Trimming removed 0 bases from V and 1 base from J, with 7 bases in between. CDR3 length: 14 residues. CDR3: CASSLAPRSYEQYF. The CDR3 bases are TGTGCCAGCAGCTTAGCACCCCGATCCTACGAGCAGTACTTC. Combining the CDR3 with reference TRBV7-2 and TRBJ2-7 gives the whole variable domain GAGVSQSPSNKVTEKGKDVELRCDPISGHTALYWYRQSLGQGLEFLIYFQGNSAPDKSGLPSDRFSAERTGGSVSTLTIQRTQQEDSAVYLCASSLAPRSYEQYFGPGTRLTVT.

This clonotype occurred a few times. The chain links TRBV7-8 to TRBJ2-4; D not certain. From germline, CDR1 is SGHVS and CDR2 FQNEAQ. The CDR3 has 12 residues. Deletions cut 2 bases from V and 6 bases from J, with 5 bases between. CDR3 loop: CASSLSGNIQYF. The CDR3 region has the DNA TGTGCCAGCAGCTTATCAGGAAACATTCAGTACTTC. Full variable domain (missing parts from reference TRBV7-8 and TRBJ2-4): GAGVSQSPRYKVAKRGQDVALRCDPISGHVSLFWYQQALGQGPEFLTYFQNEAQLDKSGLPSDRFFAERPEGSVSTLKIQRTQQEDSAVYLCASSLSGNIQYFGAGTRLSVL.

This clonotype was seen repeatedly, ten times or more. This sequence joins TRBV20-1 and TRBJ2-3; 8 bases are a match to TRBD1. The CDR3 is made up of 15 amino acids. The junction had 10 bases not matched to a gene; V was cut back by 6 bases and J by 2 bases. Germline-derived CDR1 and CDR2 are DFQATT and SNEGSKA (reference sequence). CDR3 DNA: TGCAGTGCCACAACCGGGACAGGACCCACAGATACGCAGTATTTT. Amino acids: CSATTGTGPTDTQYF.

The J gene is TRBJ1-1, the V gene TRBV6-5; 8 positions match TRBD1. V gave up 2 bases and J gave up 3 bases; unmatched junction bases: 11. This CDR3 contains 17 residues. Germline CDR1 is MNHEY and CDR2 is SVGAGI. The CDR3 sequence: CASSYDTRQGWDTEAFF. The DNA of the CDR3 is TGTGCCAGCAGTTACGATACCAGACAGGGGTGGGACACTGAAGCTTTCTTT.

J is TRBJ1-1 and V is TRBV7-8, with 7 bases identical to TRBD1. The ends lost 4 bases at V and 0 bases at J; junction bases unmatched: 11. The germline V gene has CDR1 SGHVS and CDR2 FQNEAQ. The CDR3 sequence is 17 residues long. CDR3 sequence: CASSSRDRGPLNTEAFF. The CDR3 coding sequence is TGTGCCAGCAGCTCCAGGGACAGAGGTCCATTGAACACTGAAGCTTTCTTT.

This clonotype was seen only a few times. CDR3 DNA: TGCGCCAGCACATTGGGTGGCTCTCTCGGCACCTACGAGCAGTACTTC. Protein: CASTLGGSLGTYEQYF. J is TRBJ2-7 and V is TRBV5-1; D is ambiguous. This CDR3 spans 16 amino acids. Looked up from germline, CDR1 is SGHRS and CDR2 is YFSETQ. The V end lost 6 bases, the J end lost 2 bases, and 21 bases lay between the germline ends.